These 2 T cell receptor beta chains share one sample of origin, sequenced in a study of blood T cell repertoires in COVID-19. The table came from immunoSEQ multiplex PCR; TCRdb's copy has only in-frame clones and leaves some out. The sample carries about 270,000 clones, approximately 83% recorded once. Source material: peripheral blood. The receptors originated from a woman in her 70s with acute or convalescent COVID-19.

V gene TRBV20-1 combines with J gene TRBJ2-7; D unclear. Germline values: CDR1 DFQATT, CDR2 SNEGSKA (reference sequence). V lost 3 bases, J lost 2 bases, and 14 bases lay in between. The CDR3 has 14 residues. This CDR3 reads CSASHPTETYEQYF. The CDR3 DNA is TGCAGTGCTAGTCATCCCACAGAAACCTACGAGCAGTACTTC.

V and J are TRBV25-1 and TRBJ1-5; D not certain. The CDR3 is 16 residues long. Per germline, CDR1 MGHDK and CDR2 SYGVNS. Trimming took 3 bases from V and 3 from J, leaving 15 bases between them. DNA for the CDR3: TGTGCCAGCAGTGAGGTGGGGAGAAAGCACAATCAGCCCCAGCATTTT. It translates to CASSEVGRKHNQPQHF.